The present T cell receptor (beta chain) was sequenced within a study of cytomegalovirus exposure and HLA in healthy donors (dated by TCRdb to about 2017). Background for the entire study: In an earlier analysis of 450 to 750 of the donors, 276 Gb of sequence data and 117 million unique TCR beta sequences from 150 million to 200 million T cells were reported. About 300 gigabases of sequencing data and tens of millions of unique TCR sequences were included in an early release covering about 620 HLA-typed donors. Of the approximately 400 genotyped donors, roughly 80% were placed in the genetic ancestry cluster associated with self-reported Caucasian donors. The aim of the study was to test whether cataloging public T cell receptors could identify signatures of past pathogen exposure. Using immunosequencing, the study profiled T cell repertoires from 666 subjects and related those repertoires to cytomegalovirus serostatus. In addition to the first cohort of hundreds of subjects, a separate validation cohort of approximately 130 different subjects was used. The study combined high-throughput TCR immunosequencing, statistical association of individual TCRs with disease status, and machine learning to predict cytomegalovirus infection status. A later analysis re-examined previously published TCR beta repertoires from about 670 donors and added high-resolution HLA genotyping to investigate patterns of TCR occurrence. In the later analysis, no new phenotypic data were used to find candidate immune exposures; instead, reliance was placed on TCR beta sequences and their occurrence across donors. An earlier analysis of about 620 of the donors applied high-throughput TCR beta sequencing to assess whether each TCR beta V gene segment acted as functional or pseudogenic. Alongside the repertoire data, information on donor age, sex, ethnicity and CMV serostatus was compiled. A later genetic analysis used genome-wide SNP genotypes for about 65% of the 666 donors, treating that subset as a discovery cohort. Every repertoire in the discovery cohort had been generated on one and the same sequencing platform. HLA typing covered class I and class II loci at four-digit resolution. Typing coverage differed by locus: A, B, C, DRB1 and DQB1 were typed in about 620-640 donors, DQA1 in about 500, DPA1 in some 570, and DPB1 in just under 490. Several DR-DQ haplotypes were handled as single units for association and clustering, since linkage in the cohort was strong. Among approximately 370 genotyped donors of the cohort, an average of about 240,000 unique TCR beta nucleotide sequences was sequenced per donor, of which roughly 18% were non-productive.

The library was obtained by the immunoSEQ multiplex PCR assay. The multiplex PCR relied on a mix of 60 forward primers for TCR Vbeta segments and 13 reverse primers for TCR Jbeta segments. The CDR3 region of rearranged TCR beta genes was amplified from genomic DNA by a multiplex PCR assay. Amplified TCR beta libraries were sequenced as 87-base-pair reads on the Illumina HiSeq System. The study's own analysis went as follows. Across the 670 or so repertoires, a later analysis counted tens of millions of unique TCR beta chains, 9.5 million to 12 million of which were shared by at least two donors. Raw reads were error-corrected and collapsed into unique sequences with a nearest-neighbor algorithm that merged closely related sequences to remove PCR and sequencing errors. Alignment of CDR3 sequences to IMGT reference sequences was used to assign V, D and J gene segments. Each retained sequence needed at least a six-nucleotide match to both a V gene segment and a J gene segment. Rearrangements were called productive when the CDR3 lacked stop codons and stayed in frame with V and J; all others were non-productive. Following IMGT convention, CDR3 was defined as the stretch from the second conserved V-encoded cysteine to the conserved J-encoded phenylalanine. Sequences without an unambiguous match to a single V gene segment were excluded from the earlier analysis of a few hundred of the donors. In an earlier analysis of approximately 560 of the donors, a V segment was called functional when productive rearrangements were above 56.7%, and segregating when the standard deviation between donors exceeded 5%. A statistical classification framework was built for diagnosing cytomegalovirus status from the catalog of TCR beta chain sequences. V and J gene assignment, in a later analysis, came from comparing TCR nucleotide sequences with IMGT/GENE-DB human TR gene sequences. In a later analysis, CDR3 sequences and most-parsimonious VDJ recombination scenarios were assigned using the TCRdist pipeline. A later analysis defined each TCR beta chain by its CDR3 amino acid sequence plus V-gene family, and excluded reads lacking a unique V-gene family. In a later analysis, 550 to 650 highly shared, low-generation-probability nucleotide sequences were removed to address suspected cross-contamination and a sequencing artifact. For each public chain, a later analysis derived a clonal expansion index from normalized ranks of inferred template counts within each repertoire. A later analysis computed generation probabilities with a VDJ recombination model fitted to out-of-frame rearrangements, and checked the results against IGoR. A later analysis scored TCR-TCR, TCR-HLA and TCR-CMV co-occurrence with hypergeometric tests, applying a repertoire-size bias correction to TCR pairs. A later analysis estimated false discovery rates by permuting HLA or CMV assignments 20 times. In a later analysis, co-occurring TCRs were grouped using DBSCAN, and TCRdist sequence similarity was added for clustering within HLA-allele-positive subsets. Repertoires with fewer than 30,000 or more than 120,000 public chains, plus five repertoires with anomalous nucleotide sharing, were excluded from co-occurrence clustering. TCRdb stores this immuneACCESS table with in-frame sequences only. Part of the clones is absent; in the studies checked, under half of the shortfall reflects unresolved V genes, and no reason is known for the rest. The V and J calls and clone size were taken over from that table, and D and trimming were inferred from the DNA. A total of 100,000 to 150,000 clones appear in this sample, around three quarters of them only once. More than 2.5% of the sample is taken by the ten largest.

Overall study outcomes, separate from this receptor: In vitro tests confirmed that three of the cytomegalovirus-associated TCR beta chains recognize cytomegalovirus antigens. Because the 87-base-pair reads could not distinguish some IMGT-functional V segments, including TRBV6-2 and TRBV6-3, those segments were excluded. The classifier was reported to diagnose cytomegalovirus status with high specificity and sensitivity in both the original cohort and the validation cohort. Presence/absence analyses assumed roughly uniform sequencing depth across donors, an assumption that may not hold. In a later analysis, 15,000 to 20,000 TCR beta sequences were associated with specific HLA alleles at a false discovery rate of 0.05. The cohort was sequenced for TCR beta chains only, and without alpha or paired-chain data the features that could be detected were limited. Because HLA typing was missing for some donors at each locus, association tests included only the typed subset. Linkage disequilibrium might explain the correlated functional status among segregating V segments, but an unknown experimental factor could not be ruled out. In a later analysis, TCR association rates were found to vary across HLA loci, with the most associated TCRs seen for DRB1 alleles and the fewest for HLA-C alleles. According to a later analysis, most CMV-associated TCR beta chains appeared to be HLA-restricted, and the HLA associations seemed to be driven largely by CMV exposure. When HLA alleles, especially DR and DQ, strongly co-occurred, attributing TCR associations to individual alleles was difficult. A cluster of highly shared sequence variants was judged likely to represent a technical artifact of the sequencing pipeline. According to a later genetic analysis, donors in an Asian-associated ancestry cluster had fewer N-insertions in productive TCRs than the approximately 690-donor mean. It was suggested by the authors that the approach could potentially be generalized to other disease states and immunological phenotypes. Seventeen rarely observed V segments, including chromosome 9 orphons, were excluded from the earlier analysis of approximately 500 of the donors because counts were too low. A later genetic analysis associated a missense DCLRE1C variant with V-gene and J-gene trimming of TCR beta chains, and an independent cohort replicated the association. The study listed 164 TCR beta chains as associated with cytomegalovirus. In a later analysis, HLA-associated TCR beta chains were found to be more clonally expanded and to have lower generation probabilities than equally common non-associated chains. In an earlier analysis of more than 450 of the donors, most TCR beta V segments were observed in productive rearrangements about 90% or about 30% of the time, broadly matching IMGT annotations. For the cohort, immune exposure information was limited to CMV serostatus. Across donors, most TCR sequences were observed very rarely, whereas some public TCRs were present in many individuals. A later analysis reported that several top co-occurrence clusters appeared linked to parvovirus B19, influenza, CMV and Epstein-Barr virus. A further reported finding was that TCR beta sequences accurately predicted the HLA-A and HLA-B alleles for most subjects in the first cohort.

Concerning this clone itself: It lacks a known antigen. No clone much larger than this one lies a single base away; base qualities are absent.

The CDR3 runs 14 amino acids, cysteine and phenylalanine included. Only CDR3 DNA remains: 42 bases, in frame from the first base. Trimming removed 5 bases from V and 4 bases from J; the gene matches leave 5 bases unexplained. From a lookup of the germline V gene, CDR1 and CDR2 are SGHTA and FQGNSA. In total, 630 or so healthy bone marrow donors made up the cohort. Cohort members were all nominally healthy when sampled, although unrecorded immune exposures were likely present. The donor was CMV seropositive and belonged to the group of 250 to 300 seropositive cohort members. A peripheral blood sample was provided by each donor, and peripheral blood mononuclear cells were used for TCR beta sequencing. Genomic DNA was extracted from the blood cell samples with the Qiagen DNeasy Blood Extraction Kit.

The V gene is TRBV7-2 and the J gene is TRBJ1-2, with 9 bases in between that match TRBD1. The sequenced sample consisted of PBMCs. The TCR comes from a woman aged 55-69 years in good health and CMV-seropositive. The CDR3 is CASSPGQGAYGYTF. The sequenced DNA: TGTGCCAGCAGCCCGGGACAGGGCGCCTATGGCTACACCTTC.